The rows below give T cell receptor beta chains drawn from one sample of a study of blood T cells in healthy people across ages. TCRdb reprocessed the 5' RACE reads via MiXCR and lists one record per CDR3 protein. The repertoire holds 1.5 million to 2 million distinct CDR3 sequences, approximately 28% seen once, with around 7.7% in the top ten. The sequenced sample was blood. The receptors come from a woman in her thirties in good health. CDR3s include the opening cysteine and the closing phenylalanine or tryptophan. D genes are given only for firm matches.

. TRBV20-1 CSAKRRIHEQFF
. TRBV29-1 CSATDYRDYEQYF
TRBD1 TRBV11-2 CASSSQGKRTDTQYF
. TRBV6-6 CASTLSGFYRDQPQHF
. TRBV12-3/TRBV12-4 CASSPPQHF
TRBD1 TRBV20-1 CSALDRVGQETQYF
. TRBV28 CASPPRAGAGGRPSEQYF
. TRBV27 CASSPTQRNTDTQYF
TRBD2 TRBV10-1 CASRLGLAGELFF
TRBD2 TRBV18 CASSPWIPTSGSSEQFF
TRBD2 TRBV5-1 CASSLATGLLYEQYF
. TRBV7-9 CASSHIRGTGNEQFF
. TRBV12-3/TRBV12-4 CASSFGAGPPYEQYF
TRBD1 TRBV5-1 CASSLEPGQGRDYEQYF
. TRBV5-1 CASSLGSTALTDTQYF
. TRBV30 CAWRTVGGSYNEQFF
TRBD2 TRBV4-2 CASSLGTSGRGTGELFF
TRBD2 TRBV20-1 CSARESGTKEQYF
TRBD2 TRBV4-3 CASSQERGSADTQYF
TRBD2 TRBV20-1 CSARDLTSGRYEQYF
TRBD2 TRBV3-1 CASSQDPLAGAQETQFF
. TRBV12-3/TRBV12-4 CASSFKAGNTIYF
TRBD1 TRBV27 CASSTTILSGQGVRGEAFF
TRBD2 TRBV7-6 CASSSSLAGGPVGELFF
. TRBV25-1 CASSGVPGHADYGYAF
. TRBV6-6 CASSSVRNGNQPQHF
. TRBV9 CASSPAGTLATNEKLFF
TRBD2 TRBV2 CASSSGRSGRSSEQFF
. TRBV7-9 CASSCGTTTGEQYF
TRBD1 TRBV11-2 CASSLTRGTGPTDTQYF
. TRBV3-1 CASSGRASNYGYTF
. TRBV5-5 CASSFGTIRETQYF
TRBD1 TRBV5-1 CASSYQTGVEQYF
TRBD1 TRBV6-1 CAAGVDKSWDSSYEQYF
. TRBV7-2 CASSPSLDYGYEQFF
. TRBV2 CASSESPGSQETQYF
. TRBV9 CASSAGTGTEAFF
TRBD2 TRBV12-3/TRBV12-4 CASWGEGIGTDTQYF
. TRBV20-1 CSARVRGRAPDEQYF
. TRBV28 CASSLLGGGAGELFF
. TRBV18 CASSTMPYEQYF
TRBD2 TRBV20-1 CSAQPLAAFYEQYF
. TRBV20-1 CSASSSWETQYF
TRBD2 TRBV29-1 CSVGGLAAVYQETQYF
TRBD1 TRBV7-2 CASSLQGQVSYEQYF